Below are 6 T cell receptor beta chains sequenced from a single sample in a study of regulatory T cells in long-lasting Graves disease. The time point: newly diagnosed GD, antithyroid drugs for less than 3 months. Preparation of the TCR library used RNA extracted from PBMCs. To make TCR beta libraries, researchers used iRepertoire HTBI primers and Arm-PCR of CDR3 regions. Each CDR3 protein is one row after TCRdb ran MiXCR on the multiplex PCR reads. Among a few hundred thousand distinct CDR3 sequences, under 20% were seen once, and the ten largest hold roughly 15%. The same sample was also studied in work on T cells in Graves' hyperthyroidism and ophthalmopathy.

Sequenced material: peripheral blood mononuclear cells (PBMCs), taken at new diagnosis, from a patient treated with antithyroid drugs. The receptors come from a woman aged 25 to 45 with Graves disease.

This clonotype was observed once. The chain is built from TRBV6-1 and TRBJ2-2; unclear D gene. The CDR3 is made up of 14 amino acids. Germline V gene lookup returns CDR1 MNHNS and CDR2 SASEGT. The V end was cut by 8 bases, the J end by 3 bases, with 13 bases between. CDR3 sequence (DNA): TGTGCCAGCTGGGGTGGCAGGTACACCGGGGAGCTGTTTTTT. Its protein product is CASWGGRYTGELFF.

This clonotype was counted many times. CDR3 sequence (DNA): TGTGCCAGCAGTTATCGCGGCAGTTACTATGGCTACACCTTC. Protein sequence: CASSYRGSYYGYTF. This chain connects TRBV6-5 to TRBJ1-2; D gene ambiguous. Trimming removed 3 bases at V and 3 bases at J, with 11 bases between. The CDR3 loop spans 14 amino acids. Looked up from germline, CDR1 is MNHEY and CDR2 is SVGAGI.

This clonotype was seen only a few times. J is TRBJ1-1 and V is TRBV19; TRBD1 agrees at 9 bases. V shed 3 bases and J 6 bases; nucleotides not matched to a gene: 11. Germline CDR1 is LNHDA and CDR2 is SQIVND (reference sequence). The length of the CDR3 is 16 residues. This CDR3 is CASSISLDRGLSEAFF. CDR3 sequence (DNA): TGTGCCAGTAGTATCTCCCTGGACAGGGGATTATCTGAAGCTTTCTTT. The variable domain in full, with the rest retrieved from reference TRBV19 and TRBJ1-1, is DGGITQSPKYLFRKEGQNVTLSCEQNLNHDAMYWYRQDPGQGLRLIYYSQIVNDFQKGDIAEGYSVSREKKESFPLTVTSAQKNPTAFYLCASSISLDRGLSEAFFGQGTRLTVV.

This clonotype was detected ten times or more. This sequence joins TRBV6-1 and TRBJ2-1, with D tentatively TRBD1 (6 bases). Trimming pared 3 bases from V and 6 bases from J, leaving 18 bases between. The CDR3 has 16 residues. Per the germline V gene, CDR1 is MNHNS and CDR2 is SASEGT. CDR3 residues: CASSDLTGLSGNEQFF. CDR3 in DNA: TGTGCCAGCAGTGACCTTACAGGGTTGAGTGGCAATGAGCAGTTCTTC.

This clonotype was observed a handful of times. This sequence is one base from a far larger clone and is likely a read error. The V gene is TRBV6-9, the J gene TRBJ1-5; D is unresolved. Germline CDR1 and CDR2: MNHGY and SVAAGI. CDR3 size: 15 residues. The CDR3 DNA reads as TGTGCCAGCAGTTGGGCCTTTGGGGTGAATCGGCCCCAGCATTTT. It codes for CASSWAFGVNRPQHF.

The V call is TRBV5-1, the J call TRBJ2-2, with D possibly matching TRBD1 (5 bases). Trimming stripped 1 base from V and 3 bases from J, with 10 bases between. Germline V lookup: CDR1 SGHRS, CDR2 YFSETQ. The CDR3 totals 15 residues. CDR3 sequence (DNA): TGCGCCAGCAGCTTGACCCTCAGGGACACCGGGGAGCTGTTTTTT. This encodes CASSLTLRDTGELFF.